The T cell receptor beta chain under discussion was sequenced for a study of T cells in Graves' hyperthyroidism and ophthalmopathy (dated by TCRdb to the late 2010s). Concerning the study at large: To identify TCR V-J signatures that set the groups apart, the researchers used a discovery cohort of approximately 98 patients, made up of fewer than 50 with Graves' ophthalmopathy and around 58 with stable Graves' hyperthyroidism. Prospective prediction of ophthalmopathy was tested in an independent validation cohort of 18 hyperthyroidism patients and 17 patients who later progressed to ophthalmopathy. The roughly 100 discovery patients were divided at random into training and test sets in a 7:3 ratio. In about 6 Graves' hyperthyroidism patients, the study also compared T-cell repertoires from thyroid tissue with T-cell repertoires from blood. After blood sampling, hyperthyroidism patients were treated with methimazole at a starting dose of 30 mg daily, and ophthalmopathy patients were treated with high-dose intravenous methylprednisolone. According to the paper, TCR Vbeta CDR3 sequencing was carried out on 135 peripheral blood samples, which came from fewer than 50 ophthalmopathy, around 74 hyperthyroidism and about 17 progressor patients.

Exclusion was applied to patients with uncontrolled infections, other autoimmune diseases, pregnancy or lactation. Clinical symptoms, serum thyroxine and TRAb, thyroid ultrasound, and orbital computed tomography formed the basis for the diagnoses. Trizol reagent was used to extract total RNA, and RNA quality was then checked on an Agilent 2100 Bioanalyzer. The TCR beta CDR3 regions were amplified from RNA transcripts. The first round of RT-PCR for the TCR CDR3 was performed with the HTBI primer set and the Qiagen OneStep RT-PCR kit. The libraries were constructed in a second round of multiplex PCR and then size-selected and purified. Paired-end sequencing of the libraries was performed with 100 bp reads on an Illumina HiSeq2000. The paper's data handling went like this. SOAPnuke was used to process the raw data, with reads discarded if the reads contained adapters or uncalled bases, had a mean Phred below 15, or lacked an exact constant-primer or identifier match. COPE v1.2.5 was used to merge high-quality paired reads, and clonotypes were defined as unique nucleotide sequences. MiTCR v1.1 was used to align the clonotypes against IMGT TRBV, TRBD and TRBJ reference segments. Analysis was restricted to V-J combinations with a frequency above 0.0001, which covered about 99% of repertoires. The TCS score was defined as the ratio of F50 (clonal expansion) to E x V (chaos), calculated using BLOSUM62-based TCRdist between CDR3 peptides within each V-J. Welch's t-statistics and random forest reduced 500 to 550 V-J features to some 14, which were used in a naive Bayes classifier (R e1071). The Morisita-Horn index was used to measure how similar the thyroid and blood repertoires were. TCRdb trimmed public reads at Q25 via fastp, called clones via MiXCR and kept in-frame beta chains. Every entry covers one CDR3 protein and lists the most common genes and DNA from its rows. These V and J calls rely on TCRdb rather than the paper's analysis. For this sample the table gives hundreds of thousands of distinct CDR3 sequences, of which just under 45% were detected only once. The ten largest make up more than 7% of the sample.

The full study reports these points: During validation, the model predicted progression to ophthalmopathy a median of approximately 7 months ahead of onset, with almost 71% sensitivity and almost 75% specificity. Most expanded thyroid clonotypes (frequency above 0.001) were also found in blood, which suggests that blood repertoires may mirror thyroid immune responses. No statistical method was used to fix the sample size in advance, and group allocation was not hidden from the investigators. In cross-validation, a model built on a 13 V-J signature told ophthalmopathy apart from stable hyperthyroidism with 85% to 90% sensitivity and approximately 81% specificity, and in testing the same model reached 80%/75%.

Turning to this clonotype: Which antigen it targets is not known. No qualities accompany the bases; no much larger clone lies one base away.

Its CDR3 holds 12 amino acids, cysteine through phenylalanine. The kept DNA is CDR3 alone, 36 bases in frame from the first base. In the germline V gene, CDR1 corresponds to SQVTM and CDR2 to ANQGSEA. The source material was peripheral blood or thyroid tissue (not recorded which). The TCR was taken from an adult man with Graves' disease, either hyperthyroidism or ophthalmopathy (not recorded which). The receptor chain draws on TRBV29-1 and TRBJ1-1; 7 bases in the middle match TRBD1. The CDR3 region reads CSQSQGETEAFF. In nucleotide form, the sequence is TGCAGTCAGTCTCAGGGGGAGACTGAAGCTTTCTTT.